This T cell receptor beta chain derives from a study of Graves' ophthalmopathy and Graves' hyperthyroidism. This clonotype was seen just once. CDR1 SNHLY and CDR2 FYNNEI come from the germline V gene. With 8 bases removed from V and 2 bases from J, the gap between germline ends came to 19 bases. This CDR3 has 16 residues. Beta-chain TCR CDR3 regions were amplified from RNA transcripts. RT-PCR was first run with HTBI primers, then multiplex PCR in a second round. TCRdb ran MiXCR on the multiplex PCR reads and lists one entry per CDR3 protein. This table holds about 1.2 million distinct CDR3 sequences, approximately 35% found once.

This TCR was sampled from an adult man with Graves' hyperthyroidism. Material: peripheral blood or thyroid tissue (not recorded which). This chain joins TRBV2 and TRBJ1-5; a weak D match, TRBD1 (6 bases). The CDR3 protein is CASSPSRGRGNQPQHF. The CDR3 nucleotides are TGTGCCAGCTCACCGTCCAGGGGCCGAGGCAATCAGCCCCAGCATTTT.